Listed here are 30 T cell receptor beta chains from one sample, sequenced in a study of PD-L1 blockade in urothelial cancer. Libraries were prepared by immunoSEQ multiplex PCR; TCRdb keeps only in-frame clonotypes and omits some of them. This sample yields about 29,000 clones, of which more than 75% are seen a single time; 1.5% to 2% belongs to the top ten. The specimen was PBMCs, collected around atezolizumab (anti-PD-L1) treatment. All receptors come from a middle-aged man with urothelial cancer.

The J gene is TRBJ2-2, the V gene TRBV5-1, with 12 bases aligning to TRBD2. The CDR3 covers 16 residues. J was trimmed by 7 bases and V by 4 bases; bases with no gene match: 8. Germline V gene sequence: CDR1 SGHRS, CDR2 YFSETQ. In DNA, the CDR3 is TGCGCCAGCAGCACGACTAGCGGGAGAGGGGACGGGGAGCTGTTTTTT. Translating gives CASSTTSGRGDGELFF.

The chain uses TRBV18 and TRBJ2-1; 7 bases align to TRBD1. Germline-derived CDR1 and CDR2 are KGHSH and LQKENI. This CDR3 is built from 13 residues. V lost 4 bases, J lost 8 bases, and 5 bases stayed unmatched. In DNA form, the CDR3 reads TGTGCCAGCTCACGTACAGGGGACCATGAGCAGTTCTTC. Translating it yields CASSRTGDHEQFF.

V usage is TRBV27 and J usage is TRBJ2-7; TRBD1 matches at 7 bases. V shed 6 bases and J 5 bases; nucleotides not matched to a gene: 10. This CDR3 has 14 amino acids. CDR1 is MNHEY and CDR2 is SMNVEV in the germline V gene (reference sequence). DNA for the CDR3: TGTGCCAGCAGACCATCTACAGGGGTCAACGAGCAGTACTTC. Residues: CASRPSTGVNEQYF.

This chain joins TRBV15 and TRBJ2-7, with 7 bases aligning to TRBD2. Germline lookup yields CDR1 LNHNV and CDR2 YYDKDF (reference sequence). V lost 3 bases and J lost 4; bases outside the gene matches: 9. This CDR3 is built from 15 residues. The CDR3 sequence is CATSREVAGPYEQYF. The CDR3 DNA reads TGTGCCACCAGCAGGGAAGTAGCGGGCCCTTACGAGCAGTACTTC.

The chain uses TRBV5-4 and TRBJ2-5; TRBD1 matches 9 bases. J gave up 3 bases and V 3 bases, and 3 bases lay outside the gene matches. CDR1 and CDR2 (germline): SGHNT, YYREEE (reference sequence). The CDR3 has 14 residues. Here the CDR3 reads CASSSTGGEETQYF. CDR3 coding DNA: TGTGCCAGCAGCTCGACAGGGGGGGAAGAGACCCAGTACTTC.

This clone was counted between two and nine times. CDR3: CASSLATGAYNEQFF. The CDR3 DNA follows: TGTGCCAGCAGCTTAGCGACAGGAGCCTACAATGAGCAGTTCTTC. The V call is TRBV7-2, the J call TRBJ2-1, with D perhaps TRBD1 (6 bases). The CDR3 consists of 15 residues. The V end was cut by 0 bases, the J end by 2 bases, with 8 bases between. Germline V gives CDR1 SGHTA, CDR2 FQGNSA.

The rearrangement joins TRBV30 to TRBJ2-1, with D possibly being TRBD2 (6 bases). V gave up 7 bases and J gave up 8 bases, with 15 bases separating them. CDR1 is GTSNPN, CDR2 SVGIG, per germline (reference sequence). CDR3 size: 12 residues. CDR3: CALYGGWDEQFF. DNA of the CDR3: TGTGCCTTGTACGGGGGTTGGGATGAGCAGTTCTTC.

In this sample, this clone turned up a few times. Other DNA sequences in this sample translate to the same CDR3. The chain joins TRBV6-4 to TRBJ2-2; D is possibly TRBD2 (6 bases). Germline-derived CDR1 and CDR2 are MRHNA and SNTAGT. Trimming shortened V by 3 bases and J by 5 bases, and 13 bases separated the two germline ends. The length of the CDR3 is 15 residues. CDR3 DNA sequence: TGTGCCAGCAGTGAAGAGGCAGGGAGGACCGGGGAGCTGTTTTTT. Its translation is CASSEEAGRTGELFF.

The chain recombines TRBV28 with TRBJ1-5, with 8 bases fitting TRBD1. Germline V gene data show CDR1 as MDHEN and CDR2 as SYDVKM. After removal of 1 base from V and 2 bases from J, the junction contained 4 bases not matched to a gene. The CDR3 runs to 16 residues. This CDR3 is CASSLSTGVGNQPQHF. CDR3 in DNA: TGTGCCAGCAGTTTATCGACAGGGGTCGGCAATCAGCCCCAGCATTTT.

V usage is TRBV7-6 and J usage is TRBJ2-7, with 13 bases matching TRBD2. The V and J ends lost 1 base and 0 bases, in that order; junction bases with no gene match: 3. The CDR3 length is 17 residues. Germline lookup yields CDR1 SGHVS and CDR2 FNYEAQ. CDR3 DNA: TGTGCCAGCAGCTTAGGGACTAGCGGGGGAATCTCCTACGAGCAGTACTTC. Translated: CASSLGTSGGISYEQYF.

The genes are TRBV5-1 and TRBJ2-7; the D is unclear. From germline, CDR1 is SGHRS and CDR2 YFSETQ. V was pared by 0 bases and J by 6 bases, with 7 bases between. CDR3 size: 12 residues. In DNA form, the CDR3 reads TGCGCCAGCAGCTTGGCCTTGAGCGAGCAGTACTTC. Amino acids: CASSLALSEQYF.

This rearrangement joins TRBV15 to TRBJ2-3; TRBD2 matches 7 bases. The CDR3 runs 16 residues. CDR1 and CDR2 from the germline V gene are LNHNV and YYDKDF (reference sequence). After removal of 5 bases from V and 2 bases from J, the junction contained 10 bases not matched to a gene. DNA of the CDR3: TGTGCCACCAGCCCGCGACAGCGGGGATACACAGATACGCAGTATTTT. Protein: CATSPRQRGYTDTQYF.

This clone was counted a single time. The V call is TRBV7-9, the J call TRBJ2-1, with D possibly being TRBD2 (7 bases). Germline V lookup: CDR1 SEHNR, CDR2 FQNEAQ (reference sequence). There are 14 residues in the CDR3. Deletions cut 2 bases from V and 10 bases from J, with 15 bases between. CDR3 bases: TGTGCCAGCAGCTTAAGCGGGGTAGGGGGAGAGCAGTTCTTC. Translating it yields CASSLSGVGGEQFF.

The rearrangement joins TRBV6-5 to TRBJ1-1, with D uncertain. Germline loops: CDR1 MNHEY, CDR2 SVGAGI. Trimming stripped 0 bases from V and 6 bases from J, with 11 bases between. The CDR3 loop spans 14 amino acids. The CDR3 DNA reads TGTGCCAGCAGTTACTCTTTTGGGGAGGCTGAAGCTTTCTTT. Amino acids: CASSYSFGEAEAFF.

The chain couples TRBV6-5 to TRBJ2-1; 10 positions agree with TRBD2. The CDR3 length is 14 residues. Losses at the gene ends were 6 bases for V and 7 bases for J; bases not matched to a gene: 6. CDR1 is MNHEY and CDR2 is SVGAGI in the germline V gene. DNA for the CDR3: TGTGCCAGCAGCCGCGGGGGACTAGCGAATGAGCAGTTCTTC. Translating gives CASSRGGLANEQFF.

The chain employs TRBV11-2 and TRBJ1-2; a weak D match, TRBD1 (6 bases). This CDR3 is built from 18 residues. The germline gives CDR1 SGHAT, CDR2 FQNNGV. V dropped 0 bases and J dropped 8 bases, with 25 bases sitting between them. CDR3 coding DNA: TGTGCCAGCAGCTTAGACCCGACCCGCCTCACACAGGGCGGAGGCTACACCTTC. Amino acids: CASSLDPTRLTQGGGYTF.

Written as DNA, the CDR3 is TGTGCCAGCCAACCCGGACAGGGATGGGTCAATGAGCAGTTCTTC. Protein: CASQPGQGWVNEQFF. The chain recombines TRBV2 with TRBJ2-1, with TRBD1 matching over 8 bases. The CDR3 loop spans 15 amino acids. V shed 8 bases, J shed 6 bases, and the junction held 12 bases outside the gene matches. Germline lookup yields CDR1 SNHLY and CDR2 FYNNEI.

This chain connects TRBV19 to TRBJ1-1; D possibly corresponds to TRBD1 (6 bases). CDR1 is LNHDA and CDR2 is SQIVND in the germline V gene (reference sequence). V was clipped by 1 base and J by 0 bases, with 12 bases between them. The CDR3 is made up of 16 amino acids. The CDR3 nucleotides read TGTGCCAGTAGTATAGCACAGGGATGGGTGAACACTGAAGCTTTCTTT. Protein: CASSIAQGWVNTEAFF.

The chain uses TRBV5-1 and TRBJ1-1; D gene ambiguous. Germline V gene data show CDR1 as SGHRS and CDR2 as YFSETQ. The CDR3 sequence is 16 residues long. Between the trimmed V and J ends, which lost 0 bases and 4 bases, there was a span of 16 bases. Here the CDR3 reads CASSLGGPPGGTEAFF. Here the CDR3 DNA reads TGCGCCAGCAGCTTGGGAGGGCCCCCTGGCGGCACTGAAGCTTTCTTT.

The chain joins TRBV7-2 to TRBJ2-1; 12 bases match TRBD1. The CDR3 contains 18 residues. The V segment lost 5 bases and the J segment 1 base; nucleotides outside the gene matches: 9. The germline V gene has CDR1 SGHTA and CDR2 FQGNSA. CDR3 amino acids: CASSLSGTGGASYNEQFF. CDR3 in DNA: TGTGCCAGCAGCCTATCCGGGACAGGGGGCGCTTCCTACAATGAGCAGTTCTTC.

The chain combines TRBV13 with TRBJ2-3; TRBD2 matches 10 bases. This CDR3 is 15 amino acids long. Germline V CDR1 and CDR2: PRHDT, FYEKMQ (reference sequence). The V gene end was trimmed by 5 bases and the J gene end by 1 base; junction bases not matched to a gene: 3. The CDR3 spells CASSQGTSGTDTQYF. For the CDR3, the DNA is TGTGCCAGCAGCCAAGGGACTAGCGGCACAGATACGCAGTATTTT.

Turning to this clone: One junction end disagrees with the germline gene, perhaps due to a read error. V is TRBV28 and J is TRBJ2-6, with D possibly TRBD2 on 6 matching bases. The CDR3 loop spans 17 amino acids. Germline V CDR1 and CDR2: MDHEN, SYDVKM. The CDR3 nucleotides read TGTGCCAGCGGTTTGGGACTTTCCTTTTGGGGGGCCAACGTCCTGACTTTC. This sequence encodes CASGLGLSFWGANVLTF.

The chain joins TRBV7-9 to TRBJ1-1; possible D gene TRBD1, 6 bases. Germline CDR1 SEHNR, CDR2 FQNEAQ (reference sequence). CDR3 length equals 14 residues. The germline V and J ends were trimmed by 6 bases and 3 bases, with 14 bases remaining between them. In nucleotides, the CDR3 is TGTGCCAGCAGATCACAGGGTATGGACACTGAAGCTTTCTTT. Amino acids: CASRSQGMDTEAFF.

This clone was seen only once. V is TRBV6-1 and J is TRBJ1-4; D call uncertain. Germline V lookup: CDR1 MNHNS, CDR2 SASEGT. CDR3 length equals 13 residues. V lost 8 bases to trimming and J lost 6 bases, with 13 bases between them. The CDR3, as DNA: TGTGCCAGCCGAGAACCTACCGATGAAAAACTGTTTTTT. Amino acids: CASREPTDEKLFF.

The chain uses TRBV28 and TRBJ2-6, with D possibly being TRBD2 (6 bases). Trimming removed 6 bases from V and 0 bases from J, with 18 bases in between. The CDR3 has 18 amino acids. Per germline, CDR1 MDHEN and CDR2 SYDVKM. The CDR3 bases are TGTGCCAGCAGAAATTGGGCGGGAACAATCTCTGGGGCCAACGTCCTGACTTTC. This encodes CASRNWAGTISGANVLTF.

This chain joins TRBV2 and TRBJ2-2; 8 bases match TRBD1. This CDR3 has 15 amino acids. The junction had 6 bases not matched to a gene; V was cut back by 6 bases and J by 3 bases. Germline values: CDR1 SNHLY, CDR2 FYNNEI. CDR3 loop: CASRPGGADTGELFF. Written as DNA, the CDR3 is TGTGCCAGCAGACCAGGGGGCGCGGACACCGGGGAGCTGTTTTTT.

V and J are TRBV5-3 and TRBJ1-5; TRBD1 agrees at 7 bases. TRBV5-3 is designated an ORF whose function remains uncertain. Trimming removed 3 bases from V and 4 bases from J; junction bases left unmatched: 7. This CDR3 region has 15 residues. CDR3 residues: CARSWRRGRNQPQHF. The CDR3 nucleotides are TGTGCCAGAAGCTGGCGGAGGGGGCGAAATCAGCCCCAGCATTTT.

The CDR3: CASQDRAGETQYF. Here the CDR3 DNA reads TGTGCCAGCCAGGACAGGGCCGGCGAGACCCAGTACTTC. The chain combines TRBV7-9 with TRBJ2-5; TRBD1 matches at 8 bases. Trimming took 8 bases from V and 5 from J; bases not matched to a gene: 7. Germline V lookup: CDR1 SEHNR, CDR2 FQNEAQ (reference sequence). CDR3 length: 13 residues.

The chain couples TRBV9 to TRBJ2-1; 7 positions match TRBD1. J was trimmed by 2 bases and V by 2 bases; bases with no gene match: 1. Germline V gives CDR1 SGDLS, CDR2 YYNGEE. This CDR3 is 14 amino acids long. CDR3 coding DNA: TGTGCCAGCAGCGTGACAGGGACCTACAATGAGCAGTTCTTC. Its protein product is CASSVTGTYNEQFF.

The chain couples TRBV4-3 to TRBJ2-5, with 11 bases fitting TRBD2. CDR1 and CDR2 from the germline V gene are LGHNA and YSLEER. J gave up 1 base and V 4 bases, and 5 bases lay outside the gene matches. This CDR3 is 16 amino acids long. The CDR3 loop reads CASSRQLAGVQETQYF. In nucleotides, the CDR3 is TGCGCCAGCAGCCGACAACTAGCGGGGGTCCAAGAGACCCAGTACTTC.